The present entry profiles one TCR beta chain with its context. Germline V gene data show CDR1 as SNHLY and CDR2 as FYNNEI. After removal of 10 bases from V and 5 bases from J, the junction contained 3 bases not matched to a gene. The CDR3 contains 12 residues. Only in-frame clones appear in the TCRdb table, and some are missing; sequencing was by immunoSEQ multiplex PCR. The sample records some 340,000 clones, about nine tenths being singletons. These data belong to a study of cytomegalovirus exposure and HLA in healthy donors. The sample comprised PBMCs. This clonotype originated in a woman aged 25 to 45 in good health and CMV-seropositive. The J gene is TRBJ2-5, the V gene TRBV2, with TRBD1 identical over 11 bases. For the CDR3, the DNA is TGTGCCACTGGACAGGGGGCGGAGACCCAGTACTTC. Amino acids: CATGQGAETQYF.